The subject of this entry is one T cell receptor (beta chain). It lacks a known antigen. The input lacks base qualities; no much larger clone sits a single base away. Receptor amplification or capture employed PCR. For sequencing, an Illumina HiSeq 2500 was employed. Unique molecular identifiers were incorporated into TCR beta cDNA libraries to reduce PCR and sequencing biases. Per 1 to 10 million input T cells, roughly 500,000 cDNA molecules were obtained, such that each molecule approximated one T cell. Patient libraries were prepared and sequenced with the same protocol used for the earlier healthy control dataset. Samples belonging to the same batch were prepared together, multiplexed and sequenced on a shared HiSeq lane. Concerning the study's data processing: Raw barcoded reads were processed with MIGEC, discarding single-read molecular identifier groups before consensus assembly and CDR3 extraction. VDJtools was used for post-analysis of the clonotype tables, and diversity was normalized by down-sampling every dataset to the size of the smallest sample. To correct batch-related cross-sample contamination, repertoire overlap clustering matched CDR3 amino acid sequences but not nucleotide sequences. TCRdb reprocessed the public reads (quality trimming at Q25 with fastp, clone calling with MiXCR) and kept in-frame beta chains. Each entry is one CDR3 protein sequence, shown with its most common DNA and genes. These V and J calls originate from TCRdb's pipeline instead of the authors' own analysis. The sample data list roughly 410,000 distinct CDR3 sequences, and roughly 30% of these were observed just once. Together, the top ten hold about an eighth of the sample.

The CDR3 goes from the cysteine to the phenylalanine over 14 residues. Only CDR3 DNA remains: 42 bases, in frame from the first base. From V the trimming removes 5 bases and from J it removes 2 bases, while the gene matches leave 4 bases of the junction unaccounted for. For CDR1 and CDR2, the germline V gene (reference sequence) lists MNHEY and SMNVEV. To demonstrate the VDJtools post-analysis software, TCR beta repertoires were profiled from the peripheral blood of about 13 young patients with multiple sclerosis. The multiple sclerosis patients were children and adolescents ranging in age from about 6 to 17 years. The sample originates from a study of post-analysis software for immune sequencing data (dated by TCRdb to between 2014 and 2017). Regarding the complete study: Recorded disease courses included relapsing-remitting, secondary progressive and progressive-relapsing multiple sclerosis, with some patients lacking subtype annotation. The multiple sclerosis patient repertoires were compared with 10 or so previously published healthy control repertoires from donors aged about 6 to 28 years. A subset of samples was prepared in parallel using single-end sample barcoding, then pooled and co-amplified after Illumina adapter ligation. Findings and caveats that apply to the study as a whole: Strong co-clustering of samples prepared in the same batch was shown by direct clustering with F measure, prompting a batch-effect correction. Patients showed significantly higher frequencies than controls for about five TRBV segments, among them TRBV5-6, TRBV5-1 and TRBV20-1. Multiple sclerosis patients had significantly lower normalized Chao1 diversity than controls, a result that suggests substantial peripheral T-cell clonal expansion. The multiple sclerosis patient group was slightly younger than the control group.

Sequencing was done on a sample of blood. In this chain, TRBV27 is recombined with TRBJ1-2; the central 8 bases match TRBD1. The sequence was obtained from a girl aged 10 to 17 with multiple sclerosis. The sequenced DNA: TGTGCCAGCAGTCTTAACAGGGGGAACTATGGCTACACCTTC. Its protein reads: CASSLNRGNYGYTF.